The entry below gives a single T cell receptor (beta chain) sequence along with its context. No antigen is known for it. Base qualities are not provided; no much larger clone lies one nucleotide away. This specimen belongs to a study of blood T cell repertoires in COVID-19 (dated by TCRdb to about 2020). About the investigation overall: Samples covering the acute and convalescent phases of COVID-19 were provided by collaborators in the United States, Italy and Spain. The samples were drawn from two sources: the first 160 participants of the ongoing ImmuneRACE study, and 950 to 1,500 subjects contributed by 6 global collaborators. The sample metadata nearly always contained a de-identified subject ID, COVID-19 status, age in years and sex. HLA class I and class II types, where available, came from metadata supplied by the sample provider rather than from assay-based typing. The repertoires were made available in a free public database intended to serve as a resource for research on the immune response to SARS-CoV-2. Subjects who had been exposed to COVID-19, were actively infected with it, or had recovered from it provided the deeply sampled blood TCRbeta repertoires that made up the dataset. The material from the prospective study consisted of cDNA or gDNA derived from T cells, B-cell-depleted T cells, or PBMCs. What the study reported, not specific to this receptor: Clinical and demographic metadata were provided uncurated, with the amount varying by source and participant.

TCRbeta CDR3 regions were amplified from genomic DNA using the immunoSEQ Assay, a bias-controlled multiplex PCR. In the authors' own workflow: Within the assay, amplification of reference gene primers was used to estimate how many nucleated cells each sample contained. Sequence reads were collapsed and filtered to measure the absolute abundance of every unique TCRbeta CDR3 rearrangement. For each sample, productive Simpson clonality was calculated as the square root of Simpson's diversity index across productive rearrangements. TCRdb mirrors the immuneACCESS table, restricted to in-frame sequences. Some clones are absent from its copies; in checked studies, under half trace to an unresolved V gene, and the reason for the others is unknown. That table supplies the V and J calls and clone size; D and trimming were determined from the DNA. The sample table shows fewer than 250,000 clones, and 75% to 90% are seen once. Approximately 0.66% of the sample is in the top ten clones.

Collaborating institutions collected whole blood in K2EDTA tubes following their own protocols. For TCRbeta analysis, collaborators shipped samples as frozen whole blood, isolated PBMCs, or DNA extracted from either of those sample types. The CDR3 spans 12 residues, from the cysteine through the phenylalanine. Only the CDR3 region is kept as DNA, spanning 36 bases read in frame from base 1. V was cut back by 3 bases and J by 6 bases, leaving a gap of 12 bases between them. Sequences GTSNPN (CDR1) and SVGIG (CDR2) are obtained from the germline V gene (reference sequence). The sequence is built from TRBV30 and TRBJ2-7; a weak D assignment points to TRBD1 (5 bases agree). Sequenced material: peripheral blood. This clonotype originated in a man in his forties or fifties with acute or convalescent COVID-19. The sequence in DNA is TGTGCCTGGAGCAAAGGGGTGGCCGAGCAGTACTTC. Its amino acids are CAWSKGVAEQYF.